This TCR beta chain was sequenced for a study of blood T cell repertoires in COVID-19. The wider study: T cells, B-cell-depleted T cells, or PBMCs provided the cDNA or gDNA that served as material.

V lost 7 bases and J lost 7, with 14 bases in between. CDR1 SNHLY and CDR2 FYNNEI come from the germline V gene. The CDR3 extends over 13 amino acids. Those enrolled, adults aged roughly 18 to 89 years, came from around 25 US areas. Study processing details: Amplified reference gene primers provided the basis for estimating nucleated cell counts. Profiling relied on immunoSEQ multiplex PCR, and the TCRdb table lists in-frame clones only, not all of them. The V and J calls and clone size are taken from that table; D and trimming were inferred from the DNA. Altogether around 150,000 clones are present, more than 65% being singletons, with the ten largest covering approximately 9.9%.

The sequence came from a man between 45 and 60 years old who had recovered from COVID-19. Sequencing was carried out using PBMCs or T cells enriched from blood (not recorded which). The chain is built from TRBV2 and TRBJ2-1; weak D call: TRBD1 (6 bases). The CDR3 bases are TGTGCCAGCAAGGTTACAGGGTTGAATGAGCAGTTCTTC. Its translation: CASKVTGLNEQFF.